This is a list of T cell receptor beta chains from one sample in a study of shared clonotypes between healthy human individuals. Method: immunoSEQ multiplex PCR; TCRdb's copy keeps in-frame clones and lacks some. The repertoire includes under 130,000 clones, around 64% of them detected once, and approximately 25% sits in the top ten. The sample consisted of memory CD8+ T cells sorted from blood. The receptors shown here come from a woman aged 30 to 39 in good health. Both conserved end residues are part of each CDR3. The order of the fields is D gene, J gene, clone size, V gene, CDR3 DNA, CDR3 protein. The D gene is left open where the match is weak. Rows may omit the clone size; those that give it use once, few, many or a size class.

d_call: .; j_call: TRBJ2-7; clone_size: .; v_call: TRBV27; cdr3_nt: TGTGCCAGCAGTTTATGGCAGGGAGTGCGATACGAGCAGTACTTC; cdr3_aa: CASSLWQGVRYEQYF
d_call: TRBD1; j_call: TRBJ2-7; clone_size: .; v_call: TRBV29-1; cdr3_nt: TGCAGCGTATCGGGACAGGGCCACGAGCAGTACTTC; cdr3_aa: CSVSGQGHEQYF
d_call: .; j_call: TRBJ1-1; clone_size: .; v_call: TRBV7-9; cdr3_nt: TGTGCCAGCCGGGGAGGGGTAGCTTTCTTT; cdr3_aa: CASRGGVAFF
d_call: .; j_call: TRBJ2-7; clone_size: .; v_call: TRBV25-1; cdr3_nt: TGTGCCAGCAGCAAGTGGGGTAGGGCCCCCTACGAGCAGTACTTC; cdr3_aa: CASSKWGRAPYEQYF
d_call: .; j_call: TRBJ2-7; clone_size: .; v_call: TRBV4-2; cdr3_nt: TGTGCCAGCAGCCAAGAGATTCGGGGCTCCTACGAGCAGTACTTC; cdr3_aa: CASSQEIRGSYEQYF
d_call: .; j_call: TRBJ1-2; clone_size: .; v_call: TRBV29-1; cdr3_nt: TGCAGCGGGTCCGAAAACTATGGCTACACCTTC; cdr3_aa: CSGSENYGYTF
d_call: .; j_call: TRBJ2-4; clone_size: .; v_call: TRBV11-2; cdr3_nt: TGTGCCAGCAGCTTAGATGTTTGGCGGAGAGCCAAAAACATTCAGTACTTC; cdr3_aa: CASSLDVWRRAKNIQYF
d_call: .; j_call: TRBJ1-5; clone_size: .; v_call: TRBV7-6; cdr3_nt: TGTGCCAGCAGCTTAGCCCGAAATCAGCCCCAGCATTTT; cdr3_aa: CASSLARNQPQHF
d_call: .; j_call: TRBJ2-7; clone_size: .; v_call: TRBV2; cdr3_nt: TGTGCCAGCAGCGAGGGTTTTAGTAAGGCCTACGAGCAGTACTTC; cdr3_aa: CASSEGFSKAYEQYF
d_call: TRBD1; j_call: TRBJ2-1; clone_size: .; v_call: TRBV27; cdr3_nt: TGTGCCAGCAGTAAATGGGACAGGGAAATCGATGAGCAGTTCTTC; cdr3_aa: CASSKWDREIDEQFF
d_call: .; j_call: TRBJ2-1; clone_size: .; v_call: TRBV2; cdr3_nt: TGTGCCAGCAGTGATATCTGGGACTTATACAATGAGCAGTTCTTC; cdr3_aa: CASSDIWDLYNEQFF
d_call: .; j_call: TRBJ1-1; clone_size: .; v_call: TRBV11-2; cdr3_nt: TGTGCCAGCAGCTTAGGTAGTGGTATGACTGAAGCTTTCTTT; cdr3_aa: CASSLGSGMTEAFF
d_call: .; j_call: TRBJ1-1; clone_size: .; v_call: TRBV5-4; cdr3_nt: TGTGCCAGCAGCTCAGTGGAGGTCGGGAGCACTGAAGCTTTCTTT; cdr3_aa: CASSSVEVGSTEAFF
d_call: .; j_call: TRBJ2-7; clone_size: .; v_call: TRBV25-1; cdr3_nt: TGTGCCAGCAGTGAATCCCCGGCAGGCAAAAAGGCCTACGAGCAGTACTTC; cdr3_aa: CASSESPAGKKAYEQYF
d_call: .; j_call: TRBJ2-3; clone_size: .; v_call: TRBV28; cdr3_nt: TGTGCCAGCAGTCCGACCCTAGGACACCCTAGCACAGATACGCAGTATTTT; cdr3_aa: CASSPTLGHPSTDTQYF
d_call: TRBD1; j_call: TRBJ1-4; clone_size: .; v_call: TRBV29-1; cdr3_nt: TGCAGCGCCCGACAGGGACTTAATGAAAAACTGTTTTTT; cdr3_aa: CSARQGLNEKLFF
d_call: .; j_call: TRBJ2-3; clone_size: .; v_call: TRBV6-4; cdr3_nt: TGTGCCAGCAGTGACGGGGGGCTTAGCACAGATACGCAGTATTTT; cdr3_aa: CASSDGGLSTDTQYF
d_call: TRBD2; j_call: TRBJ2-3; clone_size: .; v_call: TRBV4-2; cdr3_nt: TGTGCCAGCAGCCAAGAGCTAGCGGGAGGGGTATCAGATACGCAGTATTTT; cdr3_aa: CASSQELAGGVSDTQYF
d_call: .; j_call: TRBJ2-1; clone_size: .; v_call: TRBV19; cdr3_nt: TGTGCCAGTAGTTCCCGGAGTGTTTATGAGCAGTTCTTC; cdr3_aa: CASSSRSVYEQFF
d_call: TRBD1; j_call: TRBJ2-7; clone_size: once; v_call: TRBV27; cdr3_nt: TGTGCCAGCAGTTCTACGGGACAGCCCTACGAGCAGTACTTC; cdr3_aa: CASSSTGQPYEQYF
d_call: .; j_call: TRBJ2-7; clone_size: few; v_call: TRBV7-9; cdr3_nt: TGTGCCAGCAGCCTCCATTTGGCCTACGAGCAGTACTTC; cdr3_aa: CASSLHLAYEQYF
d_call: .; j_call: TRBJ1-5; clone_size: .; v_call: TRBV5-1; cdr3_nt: TGCGCCAGCAGCTTGGACGGGGATAGCAATCAGCCCCAGCATTTT; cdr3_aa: CASSLDGDSNQPQHF
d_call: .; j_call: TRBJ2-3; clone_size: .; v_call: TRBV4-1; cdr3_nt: TGCGCCAGCAGCCAAGTCTCCTGGGCCCCAGATACGCAGTATTTT; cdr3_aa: CASSQVSWAPDTQYF
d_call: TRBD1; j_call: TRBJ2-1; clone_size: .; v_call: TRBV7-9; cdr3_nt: TGTGCCAGCAGGGGACAGGGGGCATATGTGCGCAATGAGCAGTTCTTC; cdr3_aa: CASRGQGAYVRNEQFF
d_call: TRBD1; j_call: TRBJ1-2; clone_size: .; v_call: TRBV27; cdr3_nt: TGTGCCAGCAGTTTCCACAGGGGAATAAGCTACACCTTC; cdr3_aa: CASSFHRGISYTF
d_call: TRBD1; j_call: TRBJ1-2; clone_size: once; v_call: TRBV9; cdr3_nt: TGTGCCAGCAGCGGACTACTATCTGGACAGGGTTCGTCCGGCTACACCTTC; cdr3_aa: CASSGLLSGQGSSGYTF
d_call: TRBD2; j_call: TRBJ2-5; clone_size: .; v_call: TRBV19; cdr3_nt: TGTGCCAGCTCCAAACCGGGACTAGCGATATACCAAGAGACCCAGTACTTC; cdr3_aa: CASSKPGLAIYQETQYF
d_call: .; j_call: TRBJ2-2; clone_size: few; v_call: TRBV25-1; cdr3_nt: TGTGCCAGCAGTGATCCGAACACCGGGGAGCTGTTTTTT; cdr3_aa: CASSDPNTGELFF
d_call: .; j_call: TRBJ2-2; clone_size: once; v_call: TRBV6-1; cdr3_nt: TGTGCCAGCAGTGAGACCGGGGAAACCGGGGAGCTGTTTTTT; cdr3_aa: CASSETGETGELFF
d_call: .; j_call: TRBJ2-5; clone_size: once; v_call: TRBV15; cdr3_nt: TGTGCCACCAGCAGAGATACAGGGACGGGTGGGGAGACCCAGTACTTC; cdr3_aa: CATSRDTGTGGETQYF
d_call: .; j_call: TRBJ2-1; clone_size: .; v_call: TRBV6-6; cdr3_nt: TGTGCCAGCAGTCCCTACAGGCAGAGCTCCTACAATGAGCAGTTCTTC; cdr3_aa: CASSPYRQSSYNEQFF
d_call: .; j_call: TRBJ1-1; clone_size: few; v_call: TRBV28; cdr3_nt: TGTGCCAGCAGTTTTGGACAGACTGAAGCTTTCTTT; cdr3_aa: CASSFGQTEAFF
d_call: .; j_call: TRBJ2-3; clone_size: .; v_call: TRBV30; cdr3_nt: TGTGCCTGGAGTGACCTCCAGGCTTTAACGGGATCTATATATACGCAGTATTTT; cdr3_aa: CAWSDLQALTGSIYTQYF
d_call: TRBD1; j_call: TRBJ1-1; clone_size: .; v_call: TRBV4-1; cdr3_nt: TGCGCCAGCAGACCCTACGGACAGGGGAACACTGAAGCTTTCTTT; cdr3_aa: CASRPYGQGNTEAFF
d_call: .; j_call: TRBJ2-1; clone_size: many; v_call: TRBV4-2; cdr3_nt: TGTGCCAGCAGCCAAGGGCGGGAATTTAGTGAGCAGTTCTTC; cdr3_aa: CASSQGREFSEQFF
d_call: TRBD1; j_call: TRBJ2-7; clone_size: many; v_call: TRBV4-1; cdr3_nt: TGCGCCAGCAGCCACTCAGAGGACAGGTCCTACGAGCAGTACTTC; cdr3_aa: CASSHSEDRSYEQYF
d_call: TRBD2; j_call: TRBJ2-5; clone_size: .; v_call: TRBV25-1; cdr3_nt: TGTGCCAGCAGTATCAGACTAGCGGGAGGGGGAAAGACCCAGTACTTC; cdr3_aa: CASSIRLAGGGKTQYF
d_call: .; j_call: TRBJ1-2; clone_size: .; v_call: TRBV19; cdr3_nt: TGTGCCAGTAGTATGGACTATGGCTACACCTTC; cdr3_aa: CASSMDYGYTF
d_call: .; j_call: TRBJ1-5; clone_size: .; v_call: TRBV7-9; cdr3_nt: TGTGCCAGCAGCTTAGGAGGCGGTCATCAGCCCCAGCATTTT; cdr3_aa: CASSLGGGHQPQHF
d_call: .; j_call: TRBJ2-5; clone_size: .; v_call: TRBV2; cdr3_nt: TGTGCCAGCAGTGAACGACGAGAGACCCAGTACTTC; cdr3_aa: CASSERRETQYF
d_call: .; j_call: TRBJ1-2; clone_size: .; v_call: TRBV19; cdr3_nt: TGTGCCAGTAGTTTTGTGGCAGCTAGAAACTATGGCTACACCTTC; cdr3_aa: CASSFVAARNYGYTF
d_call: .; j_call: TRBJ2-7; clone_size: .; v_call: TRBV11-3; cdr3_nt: TGTGCCAGCAGCTTAGCGTTTTACGAGCAGTACTTC; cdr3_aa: CASSLAFYEQYF
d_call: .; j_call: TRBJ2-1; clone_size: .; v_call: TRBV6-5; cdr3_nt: TGTGCCAGCAGTTACTACAGTTCCTCAATAGGGCAGTTCTTC; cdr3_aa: CASSYYSSSIGQFF
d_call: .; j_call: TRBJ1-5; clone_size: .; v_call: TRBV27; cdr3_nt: TGTGCCAGCAACCACTACGGCCAGCCCCAGCATTTT; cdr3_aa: CASNHYGQPQHF
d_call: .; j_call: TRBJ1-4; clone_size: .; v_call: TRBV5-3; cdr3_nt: TGTGCCAGAAGTCCCTACGCGAATGAAAAACTGTTTTTT; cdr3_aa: CARSPYANEKLFF
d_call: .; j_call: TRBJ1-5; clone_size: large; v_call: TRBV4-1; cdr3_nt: TGCGCCAGCAGCCAAGTAGCGGACAGACAGCCCCAGCATTTT; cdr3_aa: CASSQVADRQPQHF
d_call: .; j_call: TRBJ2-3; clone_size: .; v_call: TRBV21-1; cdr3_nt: TGTGCCAGCAGCACTAGCTACAGTCAGCAAGATACGCAGTATTTT; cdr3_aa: CASSTSYSQQDTQYF
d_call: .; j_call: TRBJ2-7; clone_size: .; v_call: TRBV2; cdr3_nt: TGTGCCAGCAGTGATGCGGAACCCTACGAGCAGTACTTC; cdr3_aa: CASSDAEPYEQYF